A selection of T cell receptor beta chains follows, all from one sample in a study of OX40 agonist ivuxolimab in advanced cancers. Profiled with immunoSEQ multiplex PCR; TCRdb holds only in-frame clones, not every one. Of roughly 76,000 clones in the sample, about 91% were seen once. Sequencing was performed on CD4+ or CD8+ T cells sorted from blood, taken in a trial of the OX40 agonist ivuxolimab. All receptors derive from an adult with an advanced solid tumor such as melanoma, head and neck, liver or kidney cancer. The CDR3 runs from the conserved cysteine through the conserved F or W. The order of the fields is clone size, V gene, J gene, D gene, CDR3 protein, CDR3 DNA. D genes are given only for firm matches. The size entry is marked missing in some rows and otherwise reads once, few, many or a size class.

clone_size: -
v_call: TRBV29-1
j_call: TRBJ2-7
d_call: TRBD1
cdr3_aa: CSVATGGSYEQYF
cdr3_nt: TGCAGCGTTGCGACAGGGGGTTCCTACGAGCAGTACTTC

clone_size: -
v_call: TRBV7-2
j_call: TRBJ2-1
d_call: TRBD2
cdr3_aa: CASSQTVLANNEQFF
cdr3_nt: TGTGCCAGCAGCCAGACAGTACTAGCGAACAATGAGCAGTTCTTC

clone_size: -
v_call: TRBV5-1
j_call: TRBJ2-1
d_call: -
cdr3_aa: CASSLVGSSYNEQFF
cdr3_nt: TGCGCCAGCAGCTTGGTCGGGAGCTCCTACAATGAGCAGTTCTTC

clone_size: -
v_call: TRBV2
j_call: TRBJ1-2
d_call: -
cdr3_aa: CASTLDSSYGYTF
cdr3_nt: TGTGCCAGCACTTTGGACAGTAGCTATGGCTACACCTTC

clone_size: -
v_call: TRBV28
j_call: TRBJ2-2
d_call: TRBD2
cdr3_aa: CASSGTRFTGELFF
cdr3_nt: TGTGCCAGCTCCGGGACTAGGTTCACCGGGGAGCTGTTTTTT

clone_size: -
v_call: TRBV28
j_call: TRBJ1-4
d_call: -
cdr3_aa: CASSFQGWEHEKLFF
cdr3_nt: TGTGCCAGCAGTTTTCAGGGTTGGGAGCATGAAAAACTGTTTTTT

clone_size: -
v_call: TRBV2
j_call: TRBJ1-4
d_call: TRBD1
cdr3_aa: CASTTTGTANEKLFF
cdr3_nt: TGTGCCAGCACAACCACCGGGACAGCTAATGAAAAACTGTTTTTT

clone_size: -
v_call: TRBV29-1
j_call: TRBJ2-3
d_call: TRBD2
cdr3_aa: CSVEGLREGGTDTQYF
cdr3_nt: TGCAGCGTTGAAGGGTTGCGGGAGGGTGGAACAGATACGCAGTATTTT

clone_size: -
v_call: TRBV7-9
j_call: TRBJ2-7
d_call: TRBD2
cdr3_aa: CASSLGTSPSLGEQYF
cdr3_nt: TGTGCCAGCAGCCTTGGGACTAGTCCCAGCCTGGGCGAGCAGTACTTC

clone_size: -
v_call: TRBV6-7
j_call: TRBJ2-4
d_call: TRBD1
cdr3_aa: CASRDRVVKAKNIQYF
cdr3_nt: TGTGCCAGCAGAGACAGGGTAGTGAAAGCCAAAAACATTCAGTACTTC

clone_size: -
v_call: TRBV5-1
j_call: TRBJ2-3
d_call: TRBD2
cdr3_aa: CASSYSGRVSDTQYF
cdr3_nt: TGCGCCAGCAGCTATAGCGGGAGGGTATCAGATACGCAGTATTTT

clone_size: -
v_call: TRBV14
j_call: TRBJ2-3
d_call: -
cdr3_aa: CASSRFTDTQYF
cdr3_nt: TGTGCCAGCAGCCGCTTTACAGATACGCAGTATTTT

clone_size: -
v_call: TRBV6-5
j_call: TRBJ1-1
d_call: -
cdr3_aa: CATRQAEHTEAFF
cdr3_nt: TGTGCCACGCGACAGGCCGAGCACACTGAAGCTTTCTTT

clone_size: -
v_call: TRBV6-5
j_call: TRBJ2-7
d_call: -
cdr3_aa: CASSSHTYEQYF
cdr3_nt: TGTGCCAGCAGTTCTCACACCTACGAGCAGTACTTC

clone_size: once
v_call: TRBV2
j_call: TRBJ2-7
d_call: -
cdr3_aa: CASSPTLHEQYF
cdr3_nt: TGTGCCAGCAGCCCCACCCTGCACGAGCAGTACTTC

clone_size: -
v_call: TRBV10-2
j_call: TRBJ2-1
d_call: -
cdr3_aa: CASSEVGIYNEQFF
cdr3_nt: TGCGCCAGCAGTGAGGTGGGGATCTACAATGAGCAGTTCTTC

clone_size: -
v_call: TRBV10-3
j_call: TRBJ1-2
d_call: -
cdr3_aa: CAISESNGRVSGYTF
cdr3_nt: TGTGCCATCAGTGAGTCGAACGGCAGGGTGAGCGGCTACACCTTC

clone_size: -
v_call: TRBV11-3
j_call: TRBJ2-3
d_call: TRBD1
cdr3_aa: CASSLVGGTGKDTQYF
cdr3_nt: TGTGCCAGCAGCTTAGTGGGCGGGACAGGGAAAGATACGCAGTATTTT

clone_size: -
v_call: TRBV7-2
j_call: TRBJ2-6
d_call: -
cdr3_aa: CASSSIGGAAGANVLTF
cdr3_nt: TGTGCCAGCAGCTCCATTGGGGGAGCGGCTGGGGCCAACGTCCTGACTTTC

clone_size: -
v_call: TRBV7-2
j_call: TRBJ2-1
d_call: TRBD1
cdr3_aa: CASSFFQGDEQFF
cdr3_nt: TGTGCCAGCAGCTTTTTTCAGGGGGATGAGCAGTTCTTC

clone_size: -
v_call: TRBV7-3
j_call: TRBJ2-1
d_call: TRBD2
cdr3_aa: CASSFVAGAGNEQFF
cdr3_nt: TGTGCCAGCAGCTTCGTAGCGGGAGCGGGGAATGAGCAGTTCTTC

clone_size: -
v_call: TRBV7-9
j_call: TRBJ1-2
d_call: TRBD1
cdr3_aa: CASSDLGQVLLGYGYTF
cdr3_nt: TGTGCCAGCAGCGATTTGGGACAGGTTCTTCTCGGCTATGGCTACACCTTC

clone_size: -
v_call: TRBV27
j_call: TRBJ1-2
d_call: -
cdr3_aa: CASSDPGVSGYTF
cdr3_nt: TGTGCCAGCAGTGACCCCGGTGTAAGTGGCTACACCTTC

clone_size: -
v_call: TRBV6-4
j_call: TRBJ2-2
d_call: -
cdr3_aa: CASSGNTGELFF
cdr3_nt: TGTGCCAGCAGTGGGAACACCGGGGAGCTGTTTTTT

clone_size: -
v_call: TRBV7-2
j_call: TRBJ2-7
d_call: TRBD2
cdr3_aa: CASSPLAGGPYEQYF
cdr3_nt: TGTGCCAGCAGCCCCCTAGCGGGAGGGCCCTACGAGCAGTACTTC

clone_size: -
v_call: TRBV27
j_call: TRBJ1-1
d_call: -
cdr3_aa: CASSLSWRQRAFF
cdr3_nt: TGTGCCAGCAGTTTATCGTGGCGGCAGAGAGCTTTCTTT

clone_size: -
v_call: TRBV30
j_call: TRBJ2-1
d_call: TRBD2
cdr3_aa: CAWSSGLAGNEQFF
cdr3_nt: TGTGCCTGGAGTTCGGGACTAGCCGGAAATGAGCAGTTCTTC

clone_size: once
v_call: TRBV5-4
j_call: TRBJ2-4
d_call: -
cdr3_aa: CASSKKWEKNIQYF
cdr3_nt: TGTGCCAGCAGCAAGAAGTGGGAGAAAAACATTCAGTACTTC

clone_size: -
v_call: TRBV25-1
j_call: TRBJ2-7
d_call: TRBD1
cdr3_aa: CASSLTGGGEQYF
cdr3_nt: TGTGCCAGCAGTTTAACAGGGGGCGGCGAGCAGTACTTC

clone_size: -
v_call: TRBV28
j_call: TRBJ1-2
d_call: -
cdr3_aa: CASSLMGGSGYTF
cdr3_nt: TGTGCCAGCAGTTTAATGGGGGGAAGTGGCTACACCTTC

clone_size: -
v_call: TRBV7-9
j_call: TRBJ2-5
d_call: TRBD2
cdr3_aa: CASSLLAGGGETQYF
cdr3_nt: TGTGCCAGCAGCTTGTTAGCGGGAGGGGGAGAGACCCAGTACTTC

clone_size: -
v_call: TRBV10-2
j_call: TRBJ2-5
d_call: -
cdr3_aa: CASMNWVQETQYF
cdr3_nt: TGCGCCAGCATGAATTGGGTCCAAGAGACCCAGTACTTC

clone_size: -
v_call: TRBV5-1
j_call: TRBJ2-3
d_call: -
cdr3_aa: CASSLGQDADTQYF
cdr3_nt: TGCGCCAGCAGCTTGGGACAGGACGCAGATACGCAGTATTTT